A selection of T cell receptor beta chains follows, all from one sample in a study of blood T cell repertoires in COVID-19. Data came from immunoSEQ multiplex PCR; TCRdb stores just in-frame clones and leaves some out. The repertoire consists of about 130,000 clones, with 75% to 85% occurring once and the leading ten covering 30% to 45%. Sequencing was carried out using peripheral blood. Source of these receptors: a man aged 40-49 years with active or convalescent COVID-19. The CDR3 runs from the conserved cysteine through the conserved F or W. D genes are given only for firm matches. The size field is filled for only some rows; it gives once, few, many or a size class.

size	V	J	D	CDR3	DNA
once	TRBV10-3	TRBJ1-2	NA	CAISYGQSNYGYTF	TGTGCCATCAGTTACGGACAGAGTAACTATGGCTACACCTTC
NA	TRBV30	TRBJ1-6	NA	CAWSVPRSPLHF	TGTGCCTGGAGTGTACCCAGGTCACCCCTCCACTTT
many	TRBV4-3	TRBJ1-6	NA	CASSQDRDIYNSPLHF	TGCGCCAGCAGCCAAGATCGGGACATCTATAATTCACCCCTCCACTTT
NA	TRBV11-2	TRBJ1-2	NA	CASSLDRHSHGYTF	TGTGCCAGCAGCTTAGATCGGCACAGCCATGGCTACACCTTC
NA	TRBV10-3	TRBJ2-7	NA	CAISPGHDYEQYF	TGTGCCATCAGTCCGGGACACGACTACGAGCAGTACTTC
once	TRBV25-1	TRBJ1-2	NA	CASSEWGGDYGYTF	TGTGCCAGCAGTGAATGGGGCGGTGACTATGGCTACACCTTC
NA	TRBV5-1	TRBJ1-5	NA	CASSLSPNQPQHF	TGCGCCAGCAGCTTGTCCCCTAATCAGCCCCAGCATTTT
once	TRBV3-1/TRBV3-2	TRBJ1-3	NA	CASSQGRDTIYF	TGTGCCAGCAGCCAAGGTCGGGACACCATATATTTT
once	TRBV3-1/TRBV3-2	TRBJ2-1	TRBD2	CASSTTSGNTYNEQFF	TGTGCCAGCAGTACTACTAGCGGGAACACTTACAATGAGCAGTTCTTC
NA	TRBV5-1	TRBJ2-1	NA	CASSPGGLSSYNEQFF	TGCGCCAGCAGCCCTGGAGGACTCAGCTCCTACAATGAGCAGTTCTTC
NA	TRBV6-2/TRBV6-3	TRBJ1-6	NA	CASSYAERVSYNSPLHF	TGTGCCAGCAGTTACGCGGAGAGGGTCTCCTATAATTCACCCCTCCACTTT
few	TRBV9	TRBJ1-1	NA	CASSPLRGTEAFF	TGTGCCAGCAGCCCGCTCAGGGGTACTGAAGCTTTCTTT
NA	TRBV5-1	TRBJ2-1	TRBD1	CASSSGQGYNEQFF	TGCGCCAGCAGCTCTGGACAGGGGTACAATGAGCAGTTCTTC